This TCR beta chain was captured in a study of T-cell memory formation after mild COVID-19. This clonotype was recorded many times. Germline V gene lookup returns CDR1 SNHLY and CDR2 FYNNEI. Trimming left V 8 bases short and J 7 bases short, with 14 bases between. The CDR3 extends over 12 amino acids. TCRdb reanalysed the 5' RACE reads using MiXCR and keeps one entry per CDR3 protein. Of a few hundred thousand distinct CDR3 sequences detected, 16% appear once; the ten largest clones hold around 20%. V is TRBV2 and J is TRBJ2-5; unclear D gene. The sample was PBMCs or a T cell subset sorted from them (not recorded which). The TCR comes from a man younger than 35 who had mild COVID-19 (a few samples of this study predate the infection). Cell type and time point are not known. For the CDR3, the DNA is TGTGCCAGCCGAGAGACCCGTGGGACCCAGTACTTC. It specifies CASRETRGTQYF.